One and the same sample provided the 6 T cell receptor beta chains below, sequenced in a study of long-term antiretroviral therapy in people with HIV. They ran version v3.0 of the immunoSEQ assay at survey level. Some clones are missing from TCRdb's copy, which holds only in-frame ones; the method was immunoSEQ multiplex PCR. The sample has 35,000 or so clones, around 94% seen once. The sample in question was unsorted PBMCs, obtained 4.1 years after starting antiretroviral therapy. The receptors come from a woman aged 45-65 years with HIV.

The rearrangement links TRBV5-4 to TRBJ2-1; D gene unclear. V lost 3 bases and J lost 9, with 7 bases in between. CDR1 is SGHNT and CDR2 is YYREEE in the germline V gene (reference sequence). The CDR3 is 11 residues long. CDR3 sequence (DNA): TGTGCCAGCAGCTCGCTGAGTGAGCAGTTCTTC. Its translation: CASSSLSEQFF.

This clone was counted a few times. The chain uses TRBV15 and TRBJ2-7; 11 nucleotides line up with TRBD1. The CDR3 covers 14 residues. V lost 8 bases and J lost 5; bases outside the gene matches: 8. Germline CDR1 and CDR2: LNHNV and YYDKDF (reference sequence). The DNA for the CDR3 is TGTGCCACCTCGGCCGGGACAGGGGGAGACGAGCAGTACTTC. Translated, it gives CATSAGTGGDEQYF.

The CDR3 loop is CASSLGGLGRIEQFF. The DNA of the CDR3 is TGCGCCAGCAGCTTGGGGGGACTAGGCCGAATTGAGCAGTTCTTC. The chain is built from TRBV5-1 and TRBJ2-1; 8 bases are shared with TRBD2. The ends lost 0 bases at V and 9 bases at J; junction bases unmatched: 8. Looked up from germline, CDR1 is SGHRS and CDR2 is YFSETQ. This CDR3 contains 15 residues. The full variable domain, its missing parts supplied by reference TRBV5-1 and TRBJ2-1, is KAGVTQTPRYLIKTRGQQVTLSCSPISGHRSVSWYQQTPGQGLQFLFEYFSETQRNKGNFPGRFSGRQFSNSRSEMNVSTLELGDSALYLCASSLGGLGRIEQFFGPGTRLTVL.

This sequence joins TRBV5-1 and TRBJ1-4; TRBD1 is a possible D gene (5 bases). Germline CDR1 and CDR2: SGHRS and YFSETQ. Trimming removed 2 bases from V and 3 bases from J, with 23 bases in between. The CDR3 loop spans 19 amino acids. The chain's CDR3 is CASSFAGRTSEISNEKLFF. CDR3 DNA sequence: TGCGCCAGCAGCTTCGCGGGACGAACGTCGGAGATTTCTAATGAAAAACTGTTTTTT.

This chain joins TRBV7-9 and TRBJ1-2; D perhaps matches TRBD1 (5 bases). The V and J ends lost 1 base and 7 bases respectively, with 13 bases between them. Germline-derived CDR1 and CDR2 are SEHNR and FQNEAQ (reference sequence). The CDR3 has 14 residues. CDR3 protein: CASSLVAGFSGYTF. In DNA form, the CDR3 reads TGTGCCAGCAGCTTAGTTGCAGGGTTTAGTGGCTACACCTTC.

V gene TRBV15 combines with J gene TRBJ2-2, with 9 bases matching TRBD2. This CDR3 is 18 amino acids long. V was pared by 7 bases and J by 7 bases, with 19 bases of the junction left unmatched. Per the germline V gene, CDR1 is LNHNV and CDR2 is YYDKDF (reference sequence). CDR3 region: CATKGLGLAGTSDGELFF. The CDR3 DNA reads TGTGCCACCAAAGGTCTCGGTCTAGCGGGGACCTCAGACGGGGAGCTGTTTTTT.